Listed below are T cell receptor beta chains from one sample, sequenced in a study of beta chain features in type 1 diabetes. Profiling relied on immunoSEQ multiplex PCR, and the TCRdb table lists in-frame clones only, not all of them. The sample records about 230,000 clones, over 8.5% being singletons. The specimen was naive CD4+ T cells from blood. All receptors derive from a woman aged 18-29 years in good health. Each CDR3 is given with its conserved first and last residue. Each record gives: D gene, clone size, J gene, V gene, CDR3 DNA, CDR3 protein. A D gene is named only where the DNA matches it firmly. Clone size is not always given. Where it is, it says once, few, many or a class for expanded clones.

TRBD1	few	TRBJ1-2	TRBV15	TGTGCCACCAGCAGAGGGGGGACAGGGAATGGCTACACCTTC	CATSRGGTGNGYTF
NA	many	TRBJ2-3	TRBV7-9	TGTGCCAGCAGCCTCAGCACAGATACGCAGTATTTT	CASSLSTDTQYF
TRBD1	few	TRBJ2-3	TRBV7-9	TGTGCCAGCAGCATCCGGGACAGGGCCACAGATACGCAGTATTTT	CASSIRDRATDTQYF
TRBD2	few	TRBJ2-2	TRBV5-1	TGCGCCAGCAGCTTGATGCGGGGGGCCACCGGGGAGCTGTTTTTT	CASSLMRGATGELFF
TRBD1	few	TRBJ1-1	TRBV5-1	TGCGCCAGCAGCCGGGGACAGGGGGCTTACACTGAAGCTTTCTTT	CASSRGQGAYTEAFF
TRBD2	NA	TRBJ2-3	TRBV5-1	TGCGCCAGCAGCTTCGACGGGACTAAAGGGGATACGCAGTATTTT	CASSFDGTKGDTQYF
NA	NA	TRBJ1-1	TRBV2	TGTGCCAGCAGTGTGCAGGGGAACACTGAAGCTTTCTTT	CASSVQGNTEAFF
NA	NA	TRBJ2-3	TRBV9	TGTGCCAGCAGCGTGGGGCCAGATACGCAGTATTTT	CASSVGPDTQYF
NA	few	TRBJ1-1	TRBV5-1	TGCGCCAGCAGCCCCTCGGTAGATTTCAACACTGAAGCTTTCTTT	CASSPSVDFNTEAFF
NA	few	TRBJ1-1	TRBV6-1	TGTGCCAGCAGTGAAATCCCTGAGAGGACTGAAGCTTTCTTT	CASSEIPERTEAFF
NA	many	TRBJ1-3	TRBV7-9	TGTGCCAGCAGCTTAGTGGTCAGCTCTGGAAACACCATATATTTT	CASSLVVSSGNTIYF
NA	NA	TRBJ1-1	TRBV7-9	TGTGCCAGCACCCTCTATGGGGCGTCAAACACTGAAGCTTTCTTT	CASTLYGASNTEAFF
NA	NA	TRBJ1-5	TRBV6-1	TGTGCCAGCAGTGAATTTATAGGGAGGCCTGGTCAGCCCCAGCATTTT	CASSEFIGRPGQPQHF
TRBD2	few	TRBJ2-1	TRBV2	TGTGCCAGCAGTCTCTCACTAGCGAGCTACAATGAGCAGTTCTTC	CASSLSLASYNEQFF
NA	NA	TRBJ1-1	TRBV30	TGTGCCTGGAGTGCAGGGCTGAACACTGAAGCTTTCTTT	CAWSAGLNTEAFF
NA	NA	TRBJ2-3	TRBV5-1	TGCGCCAGCAGCTTGGGGACAGTCACAGATACGCAGTATTTT	CASSLGTVTDTQYF
TRBD2	few	TRBJ2-3	TRBV2	TGTGCCAGCAGTGGCGTAGCGGGGCTCACAGATACGCAGTATTTT	CASSGVAGLTDTQYF
TRBD2	few	TRBJ2-3	TRBV7-6	TGTGCCAGCAGCTCAAGTCCGGGACTAGCGGATTACGCGCAGTATTTT	CASSSSPGLADYAQYF
NA	few	TRBJ2-2	TRBV7-8	TGTGCCAGCAGCTTAGCGATGGAGTGGCAGGGAGGCACCGGGGAGCTGTTTTTT	CASSLAMEWQGGTGELFF
NA	few	TRBJ2-1	TRBV6-1	TGTGCCAGCAGGCGCGGGTACACAGCCAATGAGCAGTTCTTC	CASRRGYTANEQFF
NA	many	TRBJ2-3	TRBV11-2	TGTGCCAGCAGCTCCCGAGCGGCCACAGATACGCAGTATTTT	CASSSRAATDTQYF